This T cell receptor (beta chain) was captured by sequencing in a study of blood T cell repertoires in COVID-19. Here immunoSEQ multiplex PCR was the method, and the copy in TCRdb shows in-frame clones only, minus some. The data contain about 300,000 clones, 65% to 90% of them singletons. The CDR3 is 17 residues long. Germline CDR1 and CDR2: SGHRS and YFSETQ. V trimming: 2 bases; J trimming: 4 bases; junction bases outside the gene matches: 11. This chain connects TRBV5-1 to TRBJ1-3, with 8 bases aligning to TRBD1. The specimen was PBMCs or T cells enriched from blood (not recorded which). The sequence was collected from a man aged 25 to 45 who had recovered from COVID-19. CDR3 coding DNA: TGCGCCAGCAGCTTCCCCAGGGGGCTTGTTCCAGGAAACACCATATATTTT. Translated, it gives CASSFPRGLVPGNTIYF. The entire variable domain, with the rest obtained from reference TRBV5-1 and TRBJ1-3, is as follows: KAGVTQTPRYLIKTRGQQVTLSCSPISGHRSVSWYQQTPGQGLQFLFEYFSETQRNKGNFPGRFSGRQFSNSRSEMNVSTLELGDSALYLCASSFPRGLVPGNTIYFGEGSWLTVV.